The source of this TCR beta chain is a study of T cell repertoires in cytomegalovirus infection. The CDR3 consists of 14 residues. From germline, CDR1 is MNHEY and CDR2 SVGAGI. V dropped 5 bases and J dropped 8 bases, with 15 bases sitting between them. Via MiXCR, TCRdb re-called the reads, giving one row per CDR3 protein. The sample includes under 500,000 distinct CDR3 sequences, 40% to 50% seen only once; the top ten take about 45%. As for this clonotype: Antigen unknown.

This receptor was taken from a human donor in good health (CMV status not recorded). Some clones in this sample may be carry-over from other donors' samples. This sample comprised cultured PBMCs, obtained from culture after CMV antigen stimulation. J is TRBJ1-4 and V is TRBV6-5; D is possibly TRBD1 (6 bases). The CDR3 DNA is TGTGCCAGCAGTCGTATACAGGGAAGAGAAAAACTGTTTTTT. Its translation is CASSRIQGREKLFF.